The text below deals with one T cell receptor beta chain. Its antigen is still unknown. This record comes from a study of Ad26.COV2.S vaccination and SARS-CoV-2 variants. Overall study: Sample donor was a member of the COV1001 Ad26.COV2.S trial arm. Ad26.COV2.S given intramuscularly, once or twice 56 days apart.

Study-wide findings and caveats: From the TCR breadth and depth analyses, total T cell responses may have been underestimated.

Assay: immunoSEQ multiplex PCR; the TCRdb copy retains only in-frame clones and omits some. The data show hundreds of thousands of clones, over 75% seen once. The treatment is: some 19 received Ad26.COV2.S at low or high dose, single or two shots; several received placebo; per-sample allocation not given. Sampling happened 63 days after the first vaccine or placebo injection. The germline V gene encodes CDR1 MNHEY and CDR2 SVGAGI. The germline V and J ends were trimmed by 6 bases and 2 bases, with 14 bases remaining between them. This CDR3 region has 15 residues. This receptor was obtained from a person aged 18-65 years who received the Ad26.COV2.S COVID-19 vaccine or a placebo. Sequenced material: peripheral blood, taken in a trial of Ad26.COV2.S vaccine versus placebo. The chain couples TRBV6-5 to TRBJ2-1, with D possibly matching TRBD1 (6 bases). CDR3 amino acids: CASRPTGNPYNEQFF. The CDR3 DNA reads TGTGCCAGCAGGCCCACAGGGAACCCCTACAATGAGCAGTTCTTC.